Below are 25 T cell receptor beta chains sequenced from a single sample in a study of shared clonotypes between healthy human individuals. The data were produced by immunoSEQ multiplex PCR, yet TCRdb's version contains in-frame clones alone and is incomplete. The sample consists of some 1,100,000 clones, approximately 80% of them appearing once. The source material was memory CD4+ T cells from PBMCs. Indicated subset: CD45RA-negative fraction. All receptors derive from a man aged 18 to 29 in good health. Some clones in this sample may be carry-over from other donors' samples.

The CDR3 coding sequence is TGTGCCAGCAGCCAATGGGGCAGGGGGCTGGACGAGCAGTACTTC. Translation gives CASSQWGRGLDEQYF. The chain carries TRBV14 and TRBJ2-7; 8 bases are shared with TRBD1. The CDR3 sequence is 15 residues long. V shed 2 bases, J shed 5 bases, and the junction held 8 bases outside the gene matches. Germline V gives CDR1 SGHDN, CDR2 FVKESK. The full variable domain, its missing parts supplied by reference TRBV14 and TRBJ2-7, is EAGVTQFPSHSVIEKGQTVTLRCDPISGHDNLYWYRRVMGKEIKFLLHFVKESKQDESGMPNNRFLAERTGGTYSTLKVQPAELEDSGVYFCASSQWGRGLDEQYFGPGTRLTVT.

The J gene is TRBJ2-1, the V gene TRBV2; a possible D gene is TRBD1 (6 bases). Germline V gene sequence: CDR1 SNHLY, CDR2 FYNNEI. The CDR3 is 12 residues long. V dropped 4 bases and J dropped 8 bases, with 9 bases sitting between them. The DNA of the CDR3 is TGTGCCAGCAGTGGGGGGCGGGATGAGCAGTTCTTC. This codes for CASSGGRDEQFF.

This clone was detected only a few times. The CDR3 bases are TGTGCCAGCAGTGACGAGGGGGCGGGTGGCTACACCTTC. It yields the protein CASSDEGAGGYTF. The rearrangement links TRBV2 to TRBJ1-2, with 7 positions matching TRBD1. CDR1 and CDR2 (germline): SNHLY, FYNNEI. This CDR3 is 13 amino acids long. V was clipped by 3 bases and J by 7 bases; unmatched bases: 5. Supplemented by reference TRBV2 and TRBJ1-2, the full variable domain reads EPEVTQTPSHQVTQMGQEVILRCVPISNHLYFYWYRQILGQKVEFLVSFYNNEISEKSEIFDDQFSVERPDGSNFTLKIRSTKLEDSAMYFCASSDEGAGGYTFGSGTRLTVV.

In this sample, this clone turned up once. The chain carries TRBV5-1 and TRBJ2-1; 8 nucleotides align to TRBD2. V shed 5 bases, J shed 0 bases, and the junction held 7 bases outside the gene matches. Germline CDR1 reads SGHRS; CDR2 reads YFSETQ. The CDR3 length is 16 residues. The CDR3 region is CASRASGHSSYNEQFF. CDR3 DNA: TGCGCCAGCAGGGCTAGCGGGCATAGCTCCTACAATGAGCAGTTCTTC.

This chain connects TRBV13 to TRBJ2-7, with D possibly being TRBD1 (6 bases). The CDR3 length is 16 residues. V gave up 5 bases and J gave up 4 bases, with 21 bases separating them. Per germline, CDR1 PRHDT and CDR2 FYEKMQ (reference sequence). The CDR3 DNA reads TGTGCCAGCAGCCCAAACCCGGGACACAAAACATACGAGCAGTACTTC. Translated, it gives CASSPNPGHKTYEQYF.

The chain combines TRBV5-1 with TRBJ1-2; 10 bases align to TRBD1. The V gene end was trimmed by 1 base and the J gene end by 7 bases; junction bases not matched to a gene: 10. Germline lookup yields CDR1 SGHRS and CDR2 YFSETQ. The length of the CDR3 is 16 residues. CDR3 nucleotides: TGCGCCAGCAGCTTGATAACGACAGGGGGCGGTTCTGGCTACACCTTC. Its protein product is CASSLITTGGGSGYTF.

J is TRBJ1-2 and V is TRBV4-1; tentative D call: TRBD1 (5 bases). Germline-derived CDR1 and CDR2 are MGHRA and YSYEKL. V was pared by 4 bases and J by 4 bases, with 16 bases between. CDR3 size: 15 residues. The CDR3 spells CASSLGDQPPYGYTF. CDR3 DNA: TGCGCCAGCAGCCTAGGGGACCAGCCCCCCTATGGCTACACCTTC.

This chain uses TRBV15 with TRBJ2-1, with a possible D match to TRBD2 (7 bases). This CDR3 region has 14 residues. CDR1 LNHNV and CDR2 YYDKDF come from the germline V gene (reference sequence). The V gene lost 9 bases and the J gene lost 5 bases, with 17 bases spanning the gap. The CDR3 DNA sequence: TGTGCCACAGGGCGGGAGCAGGGGCACAATGAGCAGTTCTTC. It codes for CATGREQGHNEQFF.

Comment on this clone: A much more abundant neighbour one base away suggests this may be a read error. This sample also contains other DNA sequences that code for the same CDR3. The J gene is TRBJ2-5, the V gene TRBV5-1; D remains unclear. V was clipped by 5 bases and J by 2 bases, with 4 bases between them. Per the germline V gene, CDR1 is SGHRS and CDR2 is YFSETQ. The CDR3 sequence is 11 residues long. This CDR3 reads CASSLQETQYF. As DNA, the CDR3 is TGCGCCAGCAGTTTACAAGAGACCCAGTACTTC.

The chain is built from TRBV27 and TRBJ2-1, with 12 nucleotides matching TRBD2. V dropped 6 bases and J dropped 0; count of bases not matched to a gene: 9. This CDR3 comprises 18 residues. Germline V lookup: CDR1 MNHEY, CDR2 SMNVEV (reference sequence). In DNA, the CDR3 is TGTGCCAGCAGCGTACTTGGACTAGCGGGAACCTCCTACAATGAGCAGTTCTTC. Its translation: CASSVLGLAGTSYNEQFF.

CDR3 in DNA: TGCGCCAGCAGGCCCGGGATCCAAGAGACCCAGTACTTC. It yields the protein CASRPGIQETQYF. The rearrangement joins TRBV5-1 to TRBJ2-5; tentative D call: TRBD2 (5 bases). Germline V gene data show CDR1 as SGHRS and CDR2 as YFSETQ. V gave up 5 bases and J gave up 1 base, with 9 bases separating them. The CDR3 sequence is 13 residues long.

The chain is built from TRBV11-3 and TRBJ2-1; 7 nucleotides match TRBD1. Trimming took 4 bases from V and 2 from J; bases not matched to a gene: 5. CDR1 is SGHNT and CDR2 is YENEEA in the germline V gene. This CDR3 has 15 residues. In nucleotides, the CDR3 is TGTGCCAGCAGCTCACAGGGGATGCCCTACAATGAGCAGTTCTTC. It is translated as CASSSQGMPYNEQFF.

For this clone: Other DNA sequences in this specimen translate into the identical CDR3. The chain employs TRBV18 and TRBJ2-5; D ambiguous. Trimming removed 3 bases at V and 5 bases at J, with 4 bases between. Germline CDR1 is KGHSH and CDR2 is LQKENI. The length of the CDR3 is 11 residues. The chain's CDR3 is CASSPGETQYF. DNA of the CDR3: TGTGCCAGCTCACCGGGTGAGACCCAGTACTTC.

This chain joins TRBV28 and TRBJ1-4; no clear D gene. Trimming stripped 2 bases from V and 6 bases from J, with 10 bases between. Germline V CDR1 and CDR2: MDHEN, SYDVKM. This CDR3 has 14 residues. DNA of the CDR3: TGTGCCAGCAGTTTACACGTCACGCATGAAAAACTGTTTTTT. It is translated as CASSLHVTHEKLFF.

Here the CDR3 DNA reads TGTGCCAGCAGCGTCCGGGACTCCGAATCAGATACGCAGTATTTT. Amino acids: CASSVRDSESDTQYF. The genes are TRBV9 and TRBJ2-3; perhaps TRBD2 as D (6 bases). Germline V lookup: CDR1 SGDLS, CDR2 YYNGEE. Trimming left V 2 bases short and J 4 bases short, with 14 bases between. The CDR3 totals 15 residues.

V is TRBV4-2 and J is TRBJ2-7, with D possibly TRBD2 on 7 matching bases. The germline CDR1 and CDR2 sequences are LGHNA and YNFKEQ. This CDR3 has 15 residues. V was clipped by 3 bases and J by 5 bases, with 17 bases between them. CDR3 sequence: CASSHERTGGNEQYF. CDR3 sequence (DNA): TGTGCCAGCAGCCACGAAAGGACGGGGGGCAACGAGCAGTACTTC.

The chain recombines TRBV29-1 with TRBJ1-2; 9 bases fit TRBD1. J gave up 3 bases and V 7 bases, and 6 bases lay outside the gene matches. This CDR3 spans 13 amino acids. CDR1 SQVTM and CDR2 ANQGSEA come from the germline V gene. This CDR3 is CSARTGADYGYTF. Written as DNA, the CDR3 is TGCAGCGCCCGGACAGGGGCCGACTATGGCTACACCTTC.

This clone was detected a few times. The chain combines TRBV25-1 with TRBJ2-6; the D gene is possibly TRBD1 (6 bases). V was clipped by 5 bases and J by 15 bases, with 11 bases between them. The germline V gene encodes CDR1 MGHDK and CDR2 SYGVNS. CDR3 length equals 11 residues. CDR3 region: CASSYREDLTF. The CDR3 DNA follows: TGTGCCAGCAGTTACAGGGAAGACCTGACTTTC.

The chain is built from TRBV7-2 and TRBJ2-7; D may be TRBD2 (5 bases). CDR3 size: 14 residues. Trimming removed 6 bases from V and 1 base from J, with 13 bases in between. Per germline, CDR1 SGHTA and CDR2 FQGNSA. CDR3 protein: CASRLSGNSYEQYF. The CDR3 DNA follows: TGTGCCAGCAGGCTGAGCGGAAATTCCTACGAGCAGTACTTC.

The chain carries TRBV9 and TRBJ1-3, with D perhaps matching TRBD1 (5 bases). The V end lost 3 bases, the J end lost 4 bases, and 11 bases lay between the germline ends. In germline, CDR1 is SGDLS, CDR2 YYNGEE. The CDR3 has 14 residues. CDR3 region: CASSADTIGNTIYF. The CDR3 DNA is TGTGCCAGCAGCGCGGACACAATCGGAAACACCATATATTTT.

This clone appeared a single time. The chain has TRBV6-5 and TRBJ1-4; D may be TRBD1 (5 bases). The germline V gene has CDR1 MNHEY and CDR2 SVGAGI. This CDR3 is built from 14 residues. Trimming cost V 5 bases and J 6 bases, with 13 bases left between them. CDR3 residues: CASSLHGTYEKLFF. The DNA for the CDR3 is TGTGCCAGCAGTCTTCACGGGACCTATGAAAAACTGTTTTTT.

The chain recombines TRBV6-1 with TRBJ1-5, with D hard to call. Germline loops: CDR1 MNHNS, CDR2 SASEGT. The CDR3 length is 12 residues. V was pared by 5 bases and J by 4 bases, with 6 bases between. DNA for the CDR3: TGTGCCAGCAGTCCATATAATCAGCCCCAGCATTTT. Amino acids: CASSPYNQPQHF.

This clone was counted at least ten times. The gene calls are TRBV5-1 and TRBJ2-7; D is perhaps TRBD1 (6 bases). The germline V and J ends were trimmed by 4 bases and 2 bases, with 13 bases remaining between them. The CDR3 extends over 14 amino acids. The germline gives CDR1 SGHRS, CDR2 YFSETQ. CDR3 loop: CASSGWGQTYEQYF. CDR3 DNA: TGCGCCAGCAGCGGCTGGGGACAAACCTACGAGCAGTACTTC.

Comment on this clone: Other DNA sequences of this sample code for an identical CDR3. The chain recombines TRBV11-2 with TRBJ2-3; D is unresolved. Germline assignment: CDR1 SGHAT and CDR2 FQNNGV. Trimming pared 1 base from V and 2 bases from J, leaving 1 base between. The CDR3 is 12 residues long. The CDR3 is CASSLVTDTQYF. For the CDR3, the DNA is TGTGCCAGCAGCTTAGTCACAGATACGCAGTATTTT.

This clone showed up many times. The V and J genes are TRBV4-2 and TRBJ2-2; 10 bases are a match to TRBD2. V lost 0 bases to trimming and J lost 1 base; unmatched junction nucleotides: 5. The CDR3 sequence is 18 residues long. The germline CDR1 and CDR2 sequences are LGHNA and YNFKEQ. In nucleotides, the CDR3 is TGTGCCAGCAGCCAAGATTGGGAGCGGGAGGGGAACACCGGGGAGCTGTTTTTT. Amino acids: CASSQDWEREGNTGELFF.